This record covers a single TCR beta chain. Its antigen remains unidentified. A multiplex PCR was run with 60 Vbeta primers and 13 Jbeta primers. Only in-frame clones appear in the TCRdb table, and some are missing; sequencing was by immunoSEQ multiplex PCR. The sample records roughly 150,000 clones, roughly 85% being singletons. The source of the sample is a study of cytomegalovirus exposure and HLA in healthy donors. General study points: According to a later analysis, most TCR beta chains associated with CMV appeared HLA-restricted. Analysis performed later showed TCR beta chains linked to HLA being more clonally expanded than equally common others.

The germline V gene has CDR1 LGHNA and CDR2 YNFKEQ. The CDR3 consists of 15 residues. J gave up 4 bases and V 1 base, and 6 bases lay outside the gene matches. What was sequenced was PBMCs. The chain links TRBV4-2 to TRBJ2-5, with 7 bases identical to TRBD2. The sequence derives from a young man in good health and CMV-seropositive. CDR3 in DNA: TGTGCCAGCAGCCAAGGGGAGGGCAGTGGAGAGACCCAGTACTTC. The encoded protein is CASSQGEGSGETQYF.